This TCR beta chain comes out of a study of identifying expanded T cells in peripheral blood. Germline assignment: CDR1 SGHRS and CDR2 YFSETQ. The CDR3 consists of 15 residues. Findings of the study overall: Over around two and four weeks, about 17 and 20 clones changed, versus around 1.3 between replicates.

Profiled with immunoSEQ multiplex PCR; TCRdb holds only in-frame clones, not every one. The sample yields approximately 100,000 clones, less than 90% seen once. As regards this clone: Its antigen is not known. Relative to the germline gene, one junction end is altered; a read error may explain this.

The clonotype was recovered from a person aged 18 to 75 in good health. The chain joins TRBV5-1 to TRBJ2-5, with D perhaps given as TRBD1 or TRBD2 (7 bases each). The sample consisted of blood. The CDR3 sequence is CASSLGGTAQETQYF. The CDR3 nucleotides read TGCGCCAGCAGTTTGGGGGGGACAGCTCAAGAGACCCAGTACTTC.